This entry lists 26 T cell receptor beta chains sequenced from one sample in a study of T cell changes during pregnancy in multiple sclerosis (dated by TCRdb to between 2017 and 2020). The library relied on the immunoSEQ multiplex PCR assay. In its TCRdb copy, this immuneACCESS table keeps in-frame sequences only and misses some clones. Where compared with another copy, unresolved V genes explain less than half of these, and the others have no known cause. For this sample there are fewer than 65,000 clones; roughly nine tenths appear just once. The top ten clones comprise 0.76% of the sample. Material: CD4+ T cells from peripheral blood mononuclear cells, obtained in the first trimester of pregnancy. These receptors all stem from a female donor with multiple sclerosis, enrolled in a pregnancy study.

In this sample, this clone turned up once. The chain combines TRBV6-1 with TRBJ1-1; D is perhaps TRBD1 (6 bases). Germline V gene sequence: CDR1 MNHNS, CDR2 SASEGT. The V end lost 7 bases, the J end lost 3 bases, and 12 bases lay between the germline ends. The CDR3 runs to 13 residues. The CDR3 loop reads CASTDSMDTEAFF. DNA of the CDR3: TGTGCCAGCACGGACAGTATGGACACTGAAGCTTTCTTT.

J is TRBJ2-7 and V is TRBV11-2, with 7 bases that match TRBD2. CDR1 is SGHAT, CDR2 FQNNGV, per germline. This CDR3 has 13 amino acids. J lost 5 bases, V lost 9 bases, and 10 bases had no gene match. In nucleotides, the CDR3 is TGTGCCAGTAACGGACTAGACGAGAACGAGCAGTACTTC. Its protein product is CASNGLDENEQYF.

This clone has only one observation. CDR3 protein: CAISERGGGNTEAFF. The CDR3 bases are TGTGCCATCAGTGAGCGGGGTGGAGGGAACACTGAAGCTTTCTTT. The rearrangement links TRBV10-3 to TRBJ1-1; D is unclear. V was pared by 2 bases and J by 1 base, with 11 bases between. Germline values: CDR1 ENHRY, CDR2 SYGVKD. The CDR3 length is 15 residues.

This chain connects TRBV15 to TRBJ2-1, with D unresolved. With 1 base removed from V and 10 bases from J, the gap between germline ends came to 17 bases. The length of the CDR3 is 15 residues. The germline V gene encodes CDR1 LNHNV and CDR2 YYDKDF (reference sequence). The CDR3 DNA follows: TGTGCCACCAGCAGAGGCAAAACCAGAGACACCGAGCAGTTCTTC. Amino acid sequence: CATSRGKTRDTEQFF. Supplemented by reference TRBV15 and TRBJ2-1, the full variable domain reads DAMVIQNPRYQVTQFGKPVTLSCSQTLNHNVMYWYQQKSSQAPKLLFHYYDKDFNNEADTPDNFQSRRPNTSFCFLDIRSPGLGDTAMYLCATSRGKTRDTEQFFGPGTRLTVL.

This chain joins TRBV7-3 and TRBJ2-5; 9 nucleotides line up with TRBD2. The CDR3 spans 15 residues. V shed 1 base and J 5 bases; nucleotides not matched to a gene: 5. CDR1 SGHTA and CDR2 FQGTGA come from the germline V gene. CDR3 loop: CASSLSGGAMETQYF. The CDR3 coding sequence is TGTGCCAGCAGCTTAAGCGGGGGGGCAATGGAGACCCAGTACTTC.

This chain connects TRBV6-5 to TRBJ1-6; the D gene is possibly TRBD1 (5 bases). CDR1 is MNHEY and CDR2 is SVGAGI in the germline V gene. The V end lost 6 bases, the J end lost 7 bases, and 7 bases lay between the germline ends. The CDR3 runs 12 residues. CDR3 residues: CASRAGNSPLHF. As DNA, the CDR3 is TGTGCCAGCAGAGCAGGGAATTCACCCCTCCACTTT.

The chain joins TRBV11-1 to TRBJ2-7, with TRBD2 as a possible D gene (7 bases). In germline, CDR1 is SGHAT, CDR2 FQDESV (reference sequence). The CDR3 totals 14 residues. The germline V and J ends were trimmed by 1 base and 10 bases, with 17 bases remaining between them. CDR3 residues: CASSLVGAAGAQYF. Here the CDR3 DNA reads TGTGCCAGCAGCTTAGTGGGGGCGGCGGGGGCCCAGTACTTC.

The V and J genes are TRBV18 and TRBJ1-6; D unresolved. V lost 1 base to trimming and J lost 0 bases, with 10 bases between them. The CDR3 extends over 17 amino acids. Per the germline V gene, CDR1 is KGHSH and CDR2 is LQKENI. DNA for the CDR3: TGTGCCAGCTCACCACGCCCGGTGAGCTCCTATAATTCACCCCTCCACTTT. Translated: CASSPRPVSSYNSPLHF.

This chain links TRBV4-3 with TRBJ1-2; 9 bases align to TRBD1. With 4 bases clipped from V and 8 bases from J, the junction kept 5 bases outside the gene matches. The CDR3 extends over 13 amino acids. Germline values: CDR1 LGHNA, CDR2 YSLEER. This CDR3 reads CASSRATGGGYTF. DNA for the CDR3: TGCGCCAGCAGCCGAGCGACAGGGGGGGGCTACACCTTC.

The rearrangement uses TRBV9 and TRBJ2-5, with 7 bases fitting TRBD1. The junction had 7 bases not matched to a gene; V was cut back by 0 bases and J by 2 bases. The CDR3 has 16 amino acids. Germline V gives CDR1 SGDLS, CDR2 YYNGEE. As DNA, the CDR3 is TGTGCCAGCAGCGTAGGGGACAGAGCGCTTCAAGAGACCCAGTACTTC. This sequence encodes CASSVGDRALQETQYF.

With regard to this clone: Within the sample, other DNA sequences also encode this same CDR3. This CDR3 is CASSFLAGGTDTQYF. DNA of the CDR3: TGTGCCAGCAGCTTTCTAGCGGGGGGCACAGATACGCAGTATTTT. This chain joins TRBV7-9 and TRBJ2-3; 10 bases line up with TRBD2. Trimming at V came to 3 bases and at J to 1 base, leaving 1 base not matched to a gene. This CDR3 has 15 residues. Germline V CDR1 and CDR2: SEHNR, FQNEAQ (reference sequence).

This chain's CDR3 is CASRINPGQTHEQFF. The CDR3 bases are TGTGCCAGTAGAATCAACCCGGGACAGACACATGAGCAGTTCTTC. V gene TRBV19 combines with J gene TRBJ2-1; TRBD1 agrees at 7 bases. The CDR3 consists of 15 residues. Germline CDR1 reads LNHDA; CDR2 reads SQIVND (reference sequence). V dropped 6 bases and J dropped 8; count of bases not matched to a gene: 13.

The V and J genes are TRBV19 and TRBJ1-2; maybe TRBD1 (5 bases). The V gene's germline CDR1 is LNHDA and CDR2 SQIVND (reference sequence). CDR3 length: 14 amino acids. The V and J ends lost 3 bases and 2 bases respectively, with 10 bases between them. In DNA, the CDR3 is TGTGCCAGTAGTATTGGGGAGGGGAACTATGGCTACACCTTC. This codes for CASSIGEGNYGYTF.

The chain combines TRBV7-6 with TRBJ1-5; D not certain. This CDR3 spans 13 amino acids. Germline V gives CDR1 SGHVS, CDR2 FNYEAQ. The V and J ends lost 3 bases and 5 bases respectively, with 8 bases between them. CDR3: CASSFRRDQPQHF. CDR3 nucleotides: TGTGCCAGCAGCTTCAGGCGAGATCAGCCCCAGCATTTT. Complete variable domain (other parts from reference TRBV7-6 and TRBJ1-5): GAGVSQSPRYKVTKRGQDVALRCDPISGHVSLYWYRQALGQGPEFLTYFNYEAQQDKSGLPNDRFSAERPEGSISTLTIQRTEQRDSAMYRCASSFRRDQPQHFGDGTRLSIL.

The V gene is TRBV6-5, the J gene TRBJ1-4; D possibly corresponds to TRBD1 (6 bases). V was trimmed by 3 bases and J by 8 bases, leaving 13 bases between them. The CDR3 consists of 14 residues. Germline values: CDR1 MNHEY, CDR2 SVGAGI. CDR3 region: CASSYGPGAEKLFF. Written as DNA, the CDR3 is TGTGCCAGCAGTTATGGCCCAGGGGCCGAAAAACTGTTTTTT.

The chain combines TRBV7-2 with TRBJ1-2; D possibly corresponds to TRBD1 (6 bases). Germline loops: CDR1 SGHTA, CDR2 FQGNSA. Trimming took 4 bases from V and 8 from J, leaving 20 bases between them. The CDR3 covers 15 residues. CDR3 DNA: TGTGCCAGCAGCTCCATAACAGGGAGTTCTGAGGGCTACACCTTC. Its protein product is CASSSITGSSEGYTF.

About this clone: Within the sample, other DNA sequences also encode this same CDR3. The chain combines TRBV7-8 with TRBJ2-5; TRBD2 agrees at 16 bases. In germline, CDR1 is SGHVS, CDR2 FQNEAQ. V lost 4 bases to trimming and J lost 2 bases; unmatched junction nucleotides: 4. This CDR3 comprises 17 residues. CDR3 region: CASSSPGLAGGQETQYF. The CDR3 DNA sequence: TGTGCCAGCAGCTCCCCGGGACTAGCGGGGGGGCAAGAGACCCAGTACTTC.

The gene calls are TRBV6-5 and TRBJ2-2; 7 bases are a match to TRBD1. The CDR3 sequence is 14 residues long. V trimming: 2 bases; J trimming: 6 bases; junction bases outside the gene matches: 3. Germline V gene sequence: CDR1 MNHEY, CDR2 SVGAGI. The CDR3 coding sequence is TGTGCCAGCAGTTACAAAGGGGGCGCCGGGGAGCTGTTTTTT. It translates to CASSYKGGAGELFF.

The chain has TRBV18 and TRBJ1-2, with 10 bases lining up with TRBD1. This CDR3 spans 15 amino acids. Trimming at V came to 3 bases and at J to 1 base, leaving 2 bases not matched to a gene. CDR1 is KGHSH, CDR2 LQKENI, per germline. In DNA form, the CDR3 reads TGTGCCAGCTCACCCTGGGACAGGGGTAACTATGGCTACACCTTC. It specifies CASSPWDRGNYGYTF. Full variable domain (remainder filled in from reference TRBV18 and TRBJ1-2): NAGVMQNPRHLVRRRGQEARLRCSPMKGHSHVYWYRQLPEEGLKFMVYLQKENIIDESGMPKERFSAEFPKEGPSILRIQQVVRGDSAAYFCASSPWDRGNYGYTFGSGTRLTVV.

The chain is built from TRBV7-9 and TRBJ1-2; D is unresolved. The V end was cut by 5 bases, the J end by 2 bases, with 12 bases between. Germline CDR1 SEHNR, CDR2 FQNEAQ (reference sequence). This CDR3 has 14 amino acids. DNA of the CDR3: TGTGCCAGCAGCGACAACCTGGCCAACTATGGCTACACCTTC. This codes for CASSDNLANYGYTF.

The chain links TRBV19 to TRBJ1-6; D unresolved. Trimming removed 4 bases from V and 0 bases from J, with 13 bases in between. Germline CDR1 is LNHDA and CDR2 is SQIVND (reference sequence). The CDR3 covers 17 residues. This chain's CDR3 is CASSTRTGSSYNSPLHF. Here the CDR3 DNA reads TGTGCCAGTAGTACTAGGACTGGGAGCTCCTATAATTCACCCCTCCACTTT.

The chain links TRBV25-1 to TRBJ1-1; possibly TRBD1 for D (5 bases). Trimming stripped 5 bases from V and 2 bases from J, with 9 bases between. This CDR3 has 13 residues. CDR1 and CDR2 from the germline V gene are MGHDK and SYGVNS. CDR3 DNA: TGTGCCAGCAGTCAAGGGACTAACACTGAAGCTTTCTTT. As protein: CASSQGTNTEAFF.

This clone showed up just a few times. The chain uses TRBV14 and TRBJ1-2; TRBD1 aligns across 7 bases. The germline V gene has CDR1 SGHDN and CDR2 FVKESK. V shed 3 bases, J shed 5 bases, and the junction held 9 bases outside the gene matches. This CDR3 is built from 15 residues. The CDR3 DNA is TGTGCCAGCAGCCAGAACAGGGGCGGAAATTATGGCTACACCTTC. Translating gives CASSQNRGGNYGYTF. The whole variable domain, filled in from reference TRBV14 and TRBJ1-2, reads EAGVTQFPSHSVIEKGQTVTLRCDPISGHDNLYWYRRVMGKEIKFLLHFVKESKQDESGMPNNRFLAERTGGTYSTLKVQPAELEDSGVYFCASSQNRGGNYGYTFGSGTRLTVV.

This chain links TRBV20-1 with TRBJ1-2; D is ambiguous. CDR1 and CDR2 (germline): DFQATT, SNEGSKA (reference sequence). V lost 1 base and J 14 bases, leaving 14 bases between the germline ends. The CDR3 runs to 11 residues. The CDR3 DNA sequence: TGCAGTGCTAGAGGCCCTGAGGGTAATACCTTC. This codes for CSARGPEGNTF.

V is TRBV5-1 and J is TRBJ2-3, with TRBD2 matching over 7 bases. J was trimmed by 5 bases and V by 0 bases; bases with no gene match: 3. The CDR3 loop spans 14 amino acids. CDR1 and CDR2 from the germline V gene are SGHRS and YFSETQ. The CDR3 DNA sequence: TGCGCCAGCAGCTTGGGGAGGGAGGGAGATACGCAGTATTTT. The encoded protein is CASSLGREGDTQYF.

This clone was seen a few times. The chain uses TRBV27 and TRBJ1-6; 7 nucleotides line up with TRBD1. CDR1 MNHEY and CDR2 SMNVEV come from the germline V gene (reference sequence). V shed 2 bases, J shed 10 bases, and the junction held 5 bases outside the gene matches. The CDR3 is made up of 14 amino acids. In DNA, the CDR3 is TGTGCCAGCAGTTTAACAGGGGTGTGGTCACCCCTCCACTTT. Its protein is CASSLTGVWSPLHF.